A selection of T cell receptor beta chains follows, all from one sample in a study of cytomegalovirus exposure and HLA in healthy donors. Clones were read by immunoSEQ multiplex PCR, and TCRdb kept only the in-frame ones, dropping some. The repertoire holds around 180,000 clones, around 80% seen once, with around 6% in the top ten. Sequenced: PBMCs. Every receptor here comes from a man between 35 and 55 years old in good health and CMV-seronegative. Each CDR3 is given without its conserved first and last residue. Expanded clones get a size class; other rows say once, few or many, or leave the size out.

size: -; V: TRBV6-5; J: TRBJ2-7; CDR3: ASSYGPGGGYEQY
size: -; V: TRBV7-2; J: TRBJ1-2; CDR3: ASSLRGSNYGYT
size: few; V: TRBV5-4; J: TRBJ2-2; CDR3: ASRRGSGRDTGELF
size: -; V: TRBV12-5; J: TRBJ2-2; CDR3: ASGLVMAVNTGELF
size: few; V: TRBV5-1; J: TRBJ2-1; CDR3: ASSSTDNEQF
size: -; V: TRBV5-8; J: TRBJ2-3; CDR3: ASSRGTGLDTQY
size: once; V: TRBV7-2; J: TRBJ2-1; CDR3: ASSSARDFYNEQF
size: -; V: TRBV29-1; J: TRBJ1-2; CDR3: SVEDLQGRLIFGYT
size: -; V: TRBV27; J: TRBJ2-7; CDR3: ASSDWDTGYEQY
size: -; V: TRBV5-6; J: TRBJ2-7; CDR3: ASRPWTGDEQY
size: -; V: TRBV7-2; J: TRBJ2-1; CDR3: ASSPRRSGANEQF
size: -; V: TRBV21-1; J: TRBJ2-1; CDR3: ASNLGTEGLNEQF
size: -; V: TRBV7-2; J: TRBJ2-3; CDR3: ASSSWTSGRPDTQY
size: -; V: TRBV5-5; J: TRBJ1-1; CDR3: ASSFDYGSRAF
size: -; V: TRBV4-3; J: TRBJ2-7; CDR3: ASSQDSGGVYEQY
size: -; V: TRBV30; J: TRBJ2-1; CDR3: AWSVSGGSINNEQF
size: -; V: TRBV27; J: TRBJ2-7; CDR3: ASSRSFAYEQY
size: once; V: TRBV7-9; J: -; CDR3: ASSERGQYEQY
size: -; V: TRBV2; J: TRBJ2-5; CDR3: ASSVWERETQY
size: -; V: TRBV27; J: TRBJ1-4; CDR3: ASTLRGTNEKLF
size: few; V: TRBV11-2; J: TRBJ2-7; CDR3: ASSTLRAGGYEQY
size: -; V: TRBV28; J: TRBJ2-1; CDR3: ASSYQTSGKGEQF
size: -; V: TRBV4-1; J: TRBJ2-7; CDR3: ASSQRQGAVDEQY
size: -; V: TRBV19; J: TRBJ2-3; CDR3: ASSIEVPGGTDTQY
size: -; V: TRBV7-6; J: TRBJ2-1; CDR3: ASSLVGEGNEQF
size: -; V: TRBV9; J: TRBJ1-1; CDR3: ASSPQPGRGNTEAF
size: -; V: TRBV21-1; J: TRBJ2-3; CDR3: ASSPVPGEVADTQY
size: -; V: TRBV2; J: TRBJ1-2; CDR3: ASSPTGYNYGYT
size: -; V: TRBV7-2; J: TRBJ2-5; CDR3: ASSLSGTSQETQY
size: -; V: TRBV27; J: TRBJ2-1; CDR3: ASSLDYFNEQF
size: once; V: TRBV7-9; J: TRBJ2-5; CDR3: ASSLLDRWGETQY
size: -; V: TRBV7-9; J: TRBJ2-5; CDR3: ASSLSLGVETQY
size: -; V: TRBV7-3; J: TRBJ2-6; CDR3: ASSPIRLAGGWQAGANVLT
size: -; V: TRBV7-2; J: TRBJ2-1; CDR3: ASSLRPGGQGANEQF
size: -; V: TRBV6-4; J: TRBJ2-1; CDR3: ASSQGTSGHNEQF
size: -; V: TRBV25-1; J: TRBJ2-7; CDR3: ASSESIGTGVYEQY
size: -; V: TRBV6-5; J: TRBJ2-7; CDR3: ATRRAGADEQY
size: -; V: TRBV9; J: TRBJ1-5; CDR3: ASSASLDQPQH
size: -; V: TRBV21-1; J: TRBJ1-5; CDR3: ASTSGGTGDNQPQH
size: once; V: TRBV5-5; J: TRBJ2-7; CDR3: ASSRHRDRPFSYEQY
size: -; V: TRBV7-9; J: TRBJ2-3; CDR3: ASSPMGRAYTDTQY
size: -; V: TRBV5-1; J: TRBJ2-3; CDR3: ASSLAGVTDTQY
size: -; V: TRBV5-1; J: TRBJ2-5; CDR3: ASSLTSGGHGETQY
size: -; V: TRBV7-9; J: TRBJ1-1; CDR3: ASSPLLGGLNTEAF
size: -; V: TRBV7-9; J: TRBJ1-5; CDR3: ASSFGVSNQPQH
size: -; V: TRBV10-1; J: TRBJ2-7; CDR3: ASSDSGGAHEQY
size: -; V: TRBV7-2; J: TRBJ2-4; CDR3: ASSELRNIQY
size: -; V: TRBV18; J: TRBJ1-1; CDR3: ASSPPRGGYAEAF
size: -; V: TRBV25-1; J: TRBJ1-4; CDR3: ASSESLPKGEKLF
size: -; V: TRBV7-3; J: TRBJ2-3; CDR3: ASSLTAFSGTSGRADTQY